The clone carrying this T cell receptor beta chain showed up many times. The antigen is not known. The time point denotes: newly diagnosed GD, antithyroid drugs for less than 3 months. There was RNA extracted from PBMCs, and the TCR library was made from it. CDR3 regions were amplified by Arm-PCR using iRepertoire HTBI primers to build TCR beta libraries. TCRdb passed the multiplex PCR reads through MiXCR, listing each CDR3 protein once. The sample includes 450,000 to 700,000 distinct CDR3 sequences, less than 15% seen only once; the top ten take under 10%. This specimen comes from a study of regulatory T cells in long-lasting Graves disease. Whole-study results and caveats: Persistent patients shared about 2,800 public clonotypes among themselves. Newly diagnosed patients shared fewer, at more than 850. Persistent Graves' disease cases displayed lower TCR diversity than newly diagnosed ones.

This CDR3 has 13 amino acids. The V gene lost 5 bases and the J gene lost 6 bases, with 14 bases spanning the gap. The sample was also linked to a second study, of T cells in Graves' hyperthyroidism and ophthalmopathy. From that second work: In simple terms, a model built on 13 V-J features told ophthalmopathy apart from stable hyperthyroidism.

The source was peripheral blood mononuclear cells (PBMCs), collected at new diagnosis, from a patient treated with antithyroid drugs. This sequence was found in a man under 40 with Graves disease. This chain joins TRBV12-3 or TRBV12-4 and TRBJ2-7; D might be TRBD1 or TRBD2, each matching 5 bases. CDR3 protein: CASSPGPGSEQYF. DNA of the CDR3: TGTGCCAGCAGTCCCGGTCCAGGGAGCGAGCAGTACTTC.